These 22 T cell receptor beta chains were all obtained from the same sample, sequenced in a study of post-analysis software for immune sequencing data. Overall study results and limits: A handful of TRBV segments were significantly more frequent in patients than in controls. TRBV5-6, TRBV5-1 and TRBV20-1 were among these segments.

These receptors' targets are unknown. The TCR beta cDNA libraries carried unique molecular identifiers. One entry per CDR3 protein results from TCRdb running MiXCR on the PCR reads. The table has 600,000 to 700,000 distinct CDR3 sequences, approximately 60% seen once. Specimen: blood. The origin of the receptors is a girl aged 2 to 10 with multiple sclerosis.

This clonotype has a handful of counts. The chain carries TRBV10-3 and TRBJ2-7; 8 nucleotides match TRBD1. Germline values: CDR1 ENHRY, CDR2 SYGVKD. The CDR3 loop spans 14 amino acids. V lost 8 bases, J lost 5 bases, and 11 bases stayed unmatched. CDR3 bases: TGTGCCATCGCAGCTGTGACAGGGGAACACGAGCAGTACTTC. It is translated as CAIAAVTGEHEQYF.

This clonotype has a single count. V is TRBV7-9 and J is TRBJ2-4; a weak D match, TRBD1 (5 bases). CDR1 is SEHNR, CDR2 FQNEAQ, per germline (reference sequence). This CDR3 contains 13 residues. V was clipped by 5 bases and J by 6 bases, with 11 bases between them. The CDR3 here is CASSPATANIQYF. The CDR3 DNA reads TGTGCCAGCAGCCCCGCGACAGCAAACATTCAGTACTTC.

Only a few counts were recorded for this clonotype. The rearrangement joins TRBV5-1 to TRBJ2-7; a weak D match, TRBD2 (5 bases). Germline V gene lookup returns CDR1 SGHRS and CDR2 YFSETQ. The CDR3 is made up of 14 amino acids. V was pared by 0 bases and J by 3 bases, with 10 bases between. Here the CDR3 DNA reads TGCGCCAGCAGCTTGGACGGGGAACGCTACGAGCAGTACTTC. Protein product: CASSLDGERYEQYF.

The V gene is TRBV20-1, the J gene TRBJ2-3; 8 nucleotides agree with TRBD2. Trimming cost V 0 bases and J 2 bases; bases outside gene matches: 4. From germline, CDR1 is DFQATT and CDR2 SNEGSKA (reference sequence). The CDR3 consists of 15 residues. The chain's CDR3 is CSARDWRGDTDTQYF. The CDR3 nucleotides are TGCAGTGCTAGAGATTGGCGGGGGGACACAGATACGCAGTATTTT.

This sequence joins TRBV20-1 and TRBJ1-2, with 8 bases fitting TRBD1. V shed 3 bases, J shed 5 bases, and the junction held 8 bases outside the gene matches. CDR3 length equals 14 residues. The germline V gene has CDR1 DFQATT and CDR2 SNEGSKA (reference sequence). This CDR3 reads CSASGDRRLYGYTF. CDR3 coding DNA: TGCAGTGCTAGTGGGGACAGGCGGCTATATGGCTACACCTTC.

The chain uses TRBV20-1 and TRBJ2-7, with D possibly TRBD2 on 5 matching bases. V was cut by 0 bases and J by 2 bases, with 14 bases left in between. The CDR3 totals 15 residues. Germline CDR1 DFQATT, CDR2 SNEGSKA (reference sequence). The CDR3 bases are TGCAGTGCTAGAGATGGGAGACCCCATACCTACGAGCAGTACTTC. Translating it yields CSARDGRPHTYEQYF.

This clonotype was counted between two and nine times. The V call is TRBV7-8, the J call TRBJ2-1; D remains unclear. The germline V and J ends were trimmed by 4 bases and 7 bases, with 14 bases remaining between them. Germline-derived CDR1 and CDR2 are SGHVS and FQNEAQ. The CDR3 length is 14 residues. The CDR3 nucleotides read TGTGCCAGCAGCTGGGCTAGATTGGGAAATGAGCAGTTCTTC. Translated, it gives CASSWARLGNEQFF.

The chain has TRBV5-8 and TRBJ1-2; D is possibly TRBD1 (6 bases). Trimming cost V 0 bases and J 10 bases, with 16 bases left between them. CDR1 is SGHTS, CDR2 YDEGEE, per germline. The CDR3 consists of 14 residues. CDR3 nucleotides: TGTGCCAGCAGCTTGGTAACCGGGGGCGGTGACTACACCTTC. Protein: CASSLVTGGGDYTF.

This clonotype showed up just a few times. This sequence joins TRBV20-1 and TRBJ1-2; D perhaps matches TRBD1 (5 bases). The CDR3 contains 14 residues. Between the trimmed V and J ends, which lost 6 bases and 5 bases, there was a span of 19 bases. CDR1 DFQATT and CDR2 SNEGSKA come from the germline V gene (reference sequence). CDR3 bases: TGCAGTGCCCCCCCCAGGGTTTTAGAATATGGCTACACCTTC. Residues: CSAPPRVLEYGYTF.

This clonotype came up a few times. This rearrangement joins TRBV7-2 to TRBJ1-2; 8 nucleotides align to TRBD1. The V gene end was trimmed by 5 bases and the J gene end by 8 bases; junction bases not matched to a gene: 13. In germline, CDR1 is SGHTA, CDR2 FQGNSA. The CDR3 has 15 amino acids. CDR3 sequence reads: CASSSGQGLVRGYTF. In DNA form, the CDR3 reads TGTGCCAGCAGCAGCGGACAGGGTTTGGTACGAGGCTACACCTTC.

This clonotype came up a few times. The V call is TRBV12-3 or TRBV12-4, the J call TRBJ1-2; no clear D. The CDR3 has 13 residues. Trimming took off 3 bases at V and 7 bases at J, with 12 bases between the two ends. CDR3 amino acids: CASSFRLGGGYTF. In DNA form, the CDR3 reads TGTGCCAGCAGTTTTCGGTTGGGAGGTGGCTACACCTTC.

This clonotype was observed a handful of times. The chain joins TRBV29-1 to TRBJ2-1; 8 bases are a match to TRBD2. Germline-derived CDR1 and CDR2 are SQVTM and ANQGSEA. The CDR3 has 15 amino acids. Trimming at V came to 3 bases and at J to 0 bases, leaving 4 bases not matched to a gene. The CDR3 DNA follows: TGCAGCGTTGATAGGAGCGGGAGCTCCTACAATGAGCAGTTCTTC. This sequence encodes CSVDRSGSSYNEQFF.

This clonotype has only a few counts. The chain employs TRBV5-1 and TRBJ2-1, with TRBD1 matching 8 bases. The CDR3 extends over 14 amino acids. Germline loops: CDR1 SGHRS, CDR2 YFSETQ. V was clipped by 4 bases and J by 4 bases; unmatched bases: 4. CDR3 region: CASSQGQDYNEQFF. The CDR3 coding sequence is TGCGCCAGCAGCCAGGGACAGGATTACAATGAGCAGTTCTTC.

A few counts support this clonotype. J is TRBJ2-7 and V is TRBV29-1, with D tentatively TRBD1 or TRBD2 (6 bases each). This CDR3 is 13 amino acids long. Trimming removed 6 bases at V and 7 bases at J, with 19 bases between. The germline V gene encodes CDR1 SQVTM and CDR2 ANQGSEA. In DNA form, the CDR3 reads TGCAGCGTACCAGGGGCCTCCGCGGGGGAGCAGTACTTC. As protein: CSVPGASAGEQYF.

The chain recombines TRBV11-3 with TRBJ2-3, with 7 nucleotides matching TRBD1. Germline V gives CDR1 SGHNT, CDR2 YENEEA. Losses at the gene ends were 5 bases for V and 10 bases for J; bases not matched to a gene: 9. The CDR3 is 13 amino acids. In nucleotides, the CDR3 is TGTGCCAGCAGCGCCCGCCCGGGGACAGCGCAGTATTTT. Residues: CASSARPGTAQYF.

The chain combines TRBV6-5 with TRBJ2-1; 9 bases line up with TRBD2. Germline CDR1 MNHEY, CDR2 SVGAGI. CDR3 size: 12 residues. The J segment lost 14 bases and the V segment lost 0 bases, leaving 2 bases of the junction unmatched. CDR3 DNA: TGTGCCAGCAGTTACTCGCGGACTAGCGAGTTCTTC. It yields the protein CASSYSRTSEFF.

A few counts support this clonotype. The chain has TRBV29-1 and TRBJ2-5; 10 bases align to TRBD2. V trimming: 3 bases; J trimming: 2 bases; junction bases outside the gene matches: 3. Germline V CDR1 and CDR2: SQVTM, ANQGSEA. This CDR3 spans 14 amino acids. The CDR3 DNA reads TGCAGCGTTGATAGGACTAGCGGTCAAGAGACCCAGTACTTC. This gives the protein CSVDRTSGQETQYF.

CDR3 DNA sequence: TGCAGTGCTAGAAGTAGTGTCGGGGCTGAAGCTTTCTTT. Translation gives CSARSSVGAEAFF. The V and J genes are TRBV20-1 and TRBJ1-1, with D uncertain. This CDR3 comprises 13 residues. Germline V gene data show CDR1 as DFQATT and CDR2 as SNEGSKA (reference sequence). The V and J ends lost 2 bases and 6 bases respectively, with 13 bases between them.

The table lists this clonotype with a count of one. This chain uses TRBV5-4 with TRBJ2-7; D remains ambiguous. With 0 bases removed from V and 6 bases from J, the gap between germline ends came to 13 bases. Germline V CDR1 and CDR2: SGHNT, YYREEE (reference sequence). The CDR3 is 14 residues long. CDR3 region: CASSLDIGLGEQYF. CDR3 sequence (DNA): TGTGCCAGCAGCTTGGATATAGGGTTGGGCGAGCAGTACTTC. The complete variable domain, with remaining parts taken from reference TRBV5-4 and TRBJ2-7, reads ETGVTQSPTHLIKTRGQQVTLRCSSQSGHNTVSWYQQALGQGPQFIFQYYREEENGRGNFPPRFSGLQFPNYSSELNVNALELDDSALYLCASSLDIGLGEQYFGPGTRLTVT.

The chain combines TRBV29-1 with TRBJ2-3; no clear D gene. The CDR3 sequence is 12 residues long. CDR1 SQVTM and CDR2 ANQGSEA come from the germline V gene. V lost 4 bases, J lost 2 bases, and 7 bases lay in between. The CDR3 spells CSVVGITDTQYF. The CDR3 DNA reads as TGCAGCGTTGTAGGAATCACAGATACGCAGTATTTT.

A few counts support this clonotype. The chain employs TRBV11-2 and TRBJ1-1; TRBD1 matches at 8 bases. The CDR3 has 14 amino acids. CDR1 and CDR2 from the germline V gene are SGHAT and FQNNGV. J lost 4 bases, V lost 5 bases, and 6 bases had no gene match. The CDR3 DNA reads TGTGCCAGCAGCCCCCTCACAGGGGGCACTGAAGCTTTCTTT. Its translation: CASSPLTGGTEAFF.

J is TRBJ2-2 and V is TRBV5-6, with no clear D. The CDR3 runs 14 residues. The germline CDR1 and CDR2 sequences are SGHDT and YYEEEE. Trimming took 0 bases from V and 4 from J, leaving 7 bases between them. The CDR3 is CASSLGRSTGELFF. For the CDR3, the DNA is TGTGCCAGCAGCTTGGGAAGGAGCACCGGGGAGCTGTTTTTT.